This entry features one T cell receptor (beta chain) sequence. Its binding antigen is unknown. One base away there is no much larger clone; base qualities are not given. The germline V gene (reference sequence) sets CDR1 to PRHDT and CDR2 to FYEKMQ. At the junction V is shortened by 0 bases and J by 2 bases, with 10 bases in between. Inclusive of the bounding cysteine and phenylalanine, the CDR3 is 15 residues long. The sequence is cut down to CDR3 DNA, 45 bases in frame from base 1. The data are from a study of shared clonotypes between healthy human individuals (dated by TCRdb to 2019 to 2021). Broadly, across the study: The cohort comprised a couple of women and a few men aged 18 to 49 years. Per donor, three plates each were used for CD4 naive and CD4 memory, two for CD8 naive, and one for CD8 memory. To estimate repertoire size and how much clonotypes are shared between individuals, the study performed deep sequencing of blood TCR repertoires from about 5 healthy adults. Libraries were prepared and TCR repertoires were sequenced by different laboratories using diverse techniques, in order to increase sequencing depth and limit assay-specific biases. Leukapheresis yielded between about 0.9 and 8.9 billion PBMCs per donor.

Broader findings and caveats from the paper: Sampling was restricted to blood, and TCR repertoires in tissues likely differ from the TCR repertoires found in blood. Because the study included only a small number of donors, the genetic and exposure-history diversity represented was limited. Compared with non-shared clonotypes, clonotypes shared by all four sorted-subset donors had higher generation probabilities. Sharing across a handful of donors was observed for around 4.8% of naive CD4, 3% to 3.5% of naive CD8, 2% to 2.5% of memory CD4, and about 0.4% of memory CD8 clonotypes. Incomplete sequencing was indicated by rarefaction of sorted-subset datasets, despite the large sequencing depth. Naive subsets generally had larger estimated clonotype richness than memory subsets. Pairwise subsampling indicated that sequencing depth was expected to affect the degree of clonotype sharing among donors.

CD8 naive samples were obtained by positive selection for CCR7 among CD45RO-negative cells, yielding a CD45RA+CCR7+ population from which TemRA cells were excluded. Donors were healthy HIV-negative adults with no recently reported acute infections or vaccinations. Every donor was a Caucasian adult living in Nashville, Tennessee, USA. After blood collection by leukapheresis, PBMCs were isolated using Ficoll-Histopaque density gradient centrifugation and then cryopreserved in the vapor phase of liquid nitrogen. Analytical flow cytometry was used to check the purity and quantity of every magnetically sorted T cell population. Each sorted fraction had its genomic DNA isolated and then quantified by UV absorbance on a Nanodrop 2000c. TCR CDR3 regions were amplified from genomic DNA by multiplex PCR using the deep immunoSEQ assay. For each cell subset, the extracted genomic DNA was distributed evenly across all wells of several immunoSEQ 96-well plates, and each plate served as one replicate. For sorted subsets, 150 to 250 ng of genomic DNA, equivalent to some 30,000 T cell genomes, went into each replicate PCR. Purified libraries were measured with a Qubit 3.0 fluorometer, size-checked on a Bioanalyzer 2100, and measured again with the KAPA Library Quantification kit. Each immunoSEQ 96-well plate was sequenced on its own single-read 150-cycle Illumina NextSeq 550 flow cell. Per the authors' processing: Because the immunoSEQ output included only junctional sequences and no quality scores, the filtering could not be the same as the filtering used for full-length reads. Sequences were annotated with PyIR, a Python wrapper for IgBLAST v1.9, and V/J genes and CDR3 were assigned using IMGT germline references. Any read was removed if the V/J assignment was weak (E-value above 1e-6), the CDR3 was missing, or the read contained stop codons, out-of-frame junctions, or ambiguous translated residues. A V3J clonotype was defined by an identical inferred V gene, J gene, and CDR3 amino acid sequence. To compute the percentage overlap between repertoires, the number of shared unique clonotypes was divided by the size of the smaller repertoire. Richness of each repertoire was evaluated using RTK rarefaction, the Chao1 estimator, and Recon v2.1 estimates of unobserved clonotypes. For all TCRbeta clonotypes obtained by the gDNA method from four donors, generation probabilities were computed with OLGA. TCRdb took over this immuneACCESS table, retaining in-frame rearrangements with V and J assigned. Such tables are incomplete; in checked studies, under half of the missing clones stem from an unresolved V gene, and the remainder is unexplained. Clone size and the V and J calls come from that table; the DNA yielded D and trimming. For this sample there are hundreds of thousands of clones; just over 90% appear just once. The ten largest clones represent more than 20% of the sample.

The receptor's source is a man in his thirties or forties in good health. The chain is assembled from TRBV13 and TRBJ1-1; too little of a D gene remains to name it. Sequenced: naive CD8+ T cells sorted from blood. Sample cell subset or site, as interpreted from the label and publication: CD45RA+CCR7+. In nucleotide form, the sequence is TGTGCCAGCAGCTTAGGGGTGGGTACTAACACTGAAGCTTTCTTT. It is translated as CASSLGVGTNTEAFF.